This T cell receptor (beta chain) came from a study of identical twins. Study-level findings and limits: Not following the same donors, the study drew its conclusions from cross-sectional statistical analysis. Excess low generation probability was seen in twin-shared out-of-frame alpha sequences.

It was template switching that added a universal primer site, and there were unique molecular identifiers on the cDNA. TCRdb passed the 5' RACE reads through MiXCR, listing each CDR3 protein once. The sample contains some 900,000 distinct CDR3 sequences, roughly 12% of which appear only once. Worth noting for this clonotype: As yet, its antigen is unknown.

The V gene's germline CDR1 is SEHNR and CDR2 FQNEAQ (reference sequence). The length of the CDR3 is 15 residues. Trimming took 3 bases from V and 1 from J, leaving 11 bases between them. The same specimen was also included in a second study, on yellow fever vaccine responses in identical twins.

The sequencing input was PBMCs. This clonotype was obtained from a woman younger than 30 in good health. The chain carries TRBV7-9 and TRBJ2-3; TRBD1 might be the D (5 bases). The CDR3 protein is CASSFVGRGTDTQYF. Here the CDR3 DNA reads TGTGCCAGCAGCTTCGTCGGCAGGGGCACAGATACGCAGTATTTT.